This TCR beta chain was obtained from a study of T-cell reconstitution after alpha-beta-depleted transplantation in children. Study conclusions and caveats: T-cell numbers and diversity one year post-transplant derived largely from freshly generated T cells. Several hundred graft clones that had expanded were reportedly the source of alpha-beta T cells about two months after transplant. High day-60 TCRbeta diversity in some patients came from surviving recipient T cells and thymic progenitors.

V was trimmed by 1 base and J by 1 base, leaving 10 bases between them. The CDR3 contains 16 residues. Germline V CDR1 and CDR2: LGHNA, YNFKEQ. Library preparation (for TCRbeta) was performed with unique molecular identifiers. Using its own MiXCR run on the PCR reads, TCRdb lists one record per CDR3 protein. The repertoire consists of some 600,000 distinct CDR3 sequences, with over 10% occurring once and the leading ten covering 2% to 2.5%. Ten or more counts support this clonotype. Its antigen is still unknown. This rearrangement joins TRBV4-2 to TRBJ2-2; TRBD1 might be the D (6 bases). Material: PBMCs, mostly from graft donor cells, obtained 360 days after TCRalphabeta/CD19-depleted stem cell transplant. The sequence was collected from a male patient under 18 who had a stem cell transplant for acute myeloid leukemia, so the T cells may come from the graft donor. The CDR3 loop is CASSQALGQNTGELFF. CDR3 DNA sequence: TGTGCCAGCAGCCAAGCCCTGGGACAGAACACCGGGGAGCTGTTTTTT.